A single sample gave rise to the 13 T cell receptor beta chains below, sequenced in a study of OX40 agonist ivuxolimab in advanced cancers. Profiled with immunoSEQ multiplex PCR; TCRdb holds only in-frame clones, not every one. Of about 64,000 clones in the sample, around 83% were seen once. The sample consisted of CD4+ or CD8+ T cells sorted from blood, taken in a trial of the OX40 agonist ivuxolimab. The source is an adult with an advanced solid tumor such as melanoma, head and neck, liver or kidney cancer.

The rearrangement links TRBV2 to TRBJ1-5; 8 nucleotides align to TRBD1. The CDR3 runs 15 residues. The V gene end was trimmed by 4 bases and the J gene end by 2 bases; junction bases not matched to a gene: 4. Germline V lookup: CDR1 SNHLY, CDR2 FYNNEI. CDR3 in amino acids: CASSVDRVGNQPQHF. The CDR3, as DNA: TGTGCCAGCAGTGTGGACAGGGTAGGCAATCAGCCCCAGCATTTT.

V is TRBV20-1 and J is TRBJ2-7; no clear D gene. V gave up 3 bases and J gave up 3 bases, with 6 bases separating them. The CDR3 has 11 amino acids. In germline, CDR1 is DFQATT, CDR2 SNEGSKA (reference sequence). The CDR3 loop reads CSASPYYEQYF. For the CDR3, the DNA is TGCAGTGCTAGCCCCTACTACGAGCAGTACTTC.

Of note for this clone: Relative to the germline gene, one junction end is altered; a read error may explain this. This chain uses TRBV11-2 with TRBJ2-7; a weak D match, TRBD1 (5 bases). This CDR3 is built from 15 residues. In germline, CDR1 is SGHAT, CDR2 FQNNGV. For the CDR3, the DNA is TGCGCCAGCAGCCAAGCAACAGGTGGGGCCTACGAGCAGTACTTC. It encodes CASSQATGGAYEQYF.

The chain combines TRBV29-1 with TRBJ2-1; tentative D call: TRBD2 (7 bases). V lost 4 bases, J lost 5 bases, and 12 bases lay in between. In germline, CDR1 is SQVTM, CDR2 ANQGSEA. There are 13 residues in the CDR3. This chain's CDR3 is CSVARGGNNEQFF. CDR3 DNA: TGCAGCGTTGCCAGGGGAGGGAACAATGAGCAGTTCTTC.

The chain joins TRBV5-4 to TRBJ1-6; a possible D gene is TRBD1 (6 bases). The V gene lost 4 bases and the J gene lost 10 bases, with 18 bases spanning the gap. Germline CDR1 reads SGHNT; CDR2 reads YYREEE (reference sequence). The CDR3 length is 15 residues. The CDR3 protein is CASSPSGGARSPLHF. The CDR3 bases are TGTGCCAGCAGCCCCTCGGGGGGCGCAAGATCACCCCTCCACTTT.

V and J are TRBV18 and TRBJ1-1, with D tentatively TRBD1 (5 bases). The CDR3 length is 14 residues. From germline, CDR1 is KGHSH and CDR2 LQKENI. The V end was cut by 2 bases, the J end by 3 bases, with 10 bases between. The CDR3 bases are TGTGCCAGCTCACCAGGGTTAGGGGACACTGAAGCTTTCTTT. Its translation: CASSPGLGDTEAFF.

This chain connects TRBV19 to TRBJ1-1; 7 nucleotides line up with TRBD1. With 10 bases clipped from V and 3 bases from J, the junction kept 8 bases outside the gene matches. The CDR3 extends over 13 amino acids. Germline V gene lookup returns CDR1 LNHDA and CDR2 SQIVND (reference sequence). The CDR3 sequence: CAIRGGGHTEAFF. In DNA, the CDR3 is TGTGCCATAAGAGGGGGCGGGCACACTGAAGCTTTCTTT. Using reference TRBV19 and TRBJ1-1 for the parts outside the CDR3, the full variable domain is DGGITQSPKYLFRKEGQNVTLSCEQNLNHDAMYWYRQDPGQGLRLIYYSQIVNDFQKGDIAEGYSVSREKKESFPLTVTSAQKNPTAFYLCAIRGGGHTEAFFGQGTRLTVV.

The rearrangement uses TRBV19 and TRBJ2-7; 8 positions match TRBD1. V lost 5 bases, J lost 1 base, and 7 bases stayed unmatched. Per germline, CDR1 LNHDA and CDR2 SQIVND (reference sequence). This CDR3 region has 15 residues. The CDR3, as DNA: TGTGCCAGTAGTTGGGCGGACAGGGAGTCCTACGAGCAGTACTTC. Its protein product is CASSWADRESYEQYF.

The J gene is TRBJ2-5, the V gene TRBV30; 9 nucleotides match TRBD1. V lost 1 base, J lost 2 bases, and 14 bases stayed unmatched. This CDR3 comprises 18 residues. Germline V CDR1 and CDR2: GTSNPN, SVGIG (reference sequence). CDR3 DNA sequence: TGTGCCTGGAGTGCCTATCCCAACAGGGGGCCCCAACAAGAGACCCAGTACTTC. Translated: CAWSAYPNRGPQQETQYF.

This clone is a singleton in its sample. This chain joins TRBV5-1 and TRBJ1-2, with 9 bases lining up with TRBD1. CDR1 and CDR2 (germline): SGHRS, YFSETQ. This CDR3 spans 19 amino acids. After removal of 3 bases from V and 0 bases from J, the junction contained 15 bases not matched to a gene. The CDR3 nucleotides are TGCGCCAGCAGCTGGAACTGGGACAGGGACGGATCAGCTAACTATGGCTACACCTTC. Residues: CASSWNWDRDGSANYGYTF. The complete variable domain, with remaining parts taken from reference TRBV5-1 and TRBJ1-2, reads KAGVTQTPRYLIKTRGQQVTLSCSPISGHRSVSWYQQTPGQGLQFLFEYFSETQRNKGNFPGRFSGRQFSNSRSEMNVSTLELGDSALYLCASSWNWDRDGSANYGYTFGSGTRLTVV.

This clone has only a few counts. This chain links TRBV2 with TRBJ2-2; TRBD2 agrees at 11 bases. The CDR3 extends over 16 amino acids. The V gene end was trimmed by 7 bases and the J gene end by 7 bases; junction bases not matched to a gene: 11. Germline lookup yields CDR1 SNHLY and CDR2 FYNNEI. The DNA for the CDR3 is TGTGCCAGCAACCTTGATAGCGGGGGGGCCGTCGGGGAGCTGTTTTTT. It translates to CASNLDSGGAVGELFF.

The chain employs TRBV6-6 and TRBJ1-2; TRBD1 might be the D (6 bases). This CDR3 spans 13 amino acids. Germline V gene sequence: CDR1 MNHNY, CDR2 SVGAGI (reference sequence). V shed 5 bases and J shed 6 bases, with 13 bases lying between them. Here the CDR3 reads CASSGAYRDGYTF. For the CDR3, the DNA is TGTGCCAGCAGTGGGGCCTACAGGGATGGCTACACCTTC.

This clone appeared once. V usage is TRBV2 and J usage is TRBJ2-3; D is possibly TRBD2 (5 bases). The CDR3 has 15 amino acids. The V end lost 5 bases, the J end lost 0 bases, and 12 bases lay between the germline ends. Germline CDR1 SNHLY, CDR2 FYNNEI. Here the CDR3 DNA reads TGTGCCAGCAGTACCTATAGGACTAGCACAGATACGCAGTATTTT. It translates to CASSTYRTSTDTQYF.